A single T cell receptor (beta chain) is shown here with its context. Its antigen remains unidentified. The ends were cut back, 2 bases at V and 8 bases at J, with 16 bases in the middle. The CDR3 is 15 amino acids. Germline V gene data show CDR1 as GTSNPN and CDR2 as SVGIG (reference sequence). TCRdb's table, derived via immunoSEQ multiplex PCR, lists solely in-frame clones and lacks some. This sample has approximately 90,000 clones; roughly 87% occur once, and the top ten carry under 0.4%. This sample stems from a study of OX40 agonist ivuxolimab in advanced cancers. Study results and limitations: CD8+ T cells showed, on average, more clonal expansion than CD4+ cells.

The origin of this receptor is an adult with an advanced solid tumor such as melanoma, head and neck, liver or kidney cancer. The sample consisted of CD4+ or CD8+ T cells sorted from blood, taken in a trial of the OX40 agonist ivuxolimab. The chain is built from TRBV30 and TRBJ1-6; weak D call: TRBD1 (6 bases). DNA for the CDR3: TGTGCCTGGAGTAACCGGGGGCTTTGGGATTCACCCCTCCACTTT. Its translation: CAWSNRGLWDSPLHF.